The clone carrying this TCR beta chain has only a few counts. As yet, its antigen is unknown. TCRdb independently ran MiXCR on the 5' RACE reads; one entry per CDR3 protein. Among roughly 500,000 distinct CDR3 sequences, about a fifth were seen once, and the ten largest hold roughly an eighth. This sample stems from a study of T-cell memory formation after mild COVID-19. Study as a whole: For the most part, TCR clusters were specific to one donor.

Study observations and caveats: Prior to infection, memory already included some responding clones, suggesting cross-reactive memory joined. Clones contracting across day 15 to 85 had a balanced CD4/CD8 profile; later expanding clones leaned CD4+.

Trimming removed 5 bases from V and 0 bases from J, with 8 bases in between. This CDR3 is built from 14 residues. Germline-derived CDR1 and CDR2 are SEHNR and FQNEAQ (reference sequence). Material: PBMCs or a T cell subset sorted from them (not recorded which). The origin of this receptor is an adult woman who had mild COVID-19 (a few samples of this study predate the infection). Cell type and time point are not known. The chain uses TRBV7-9 and TRBJ1-5; D is uncertain. For the CDR3, the DNA is TGTGCCAGCAGCCAGGAACCTAGCAATCAGCCCCAGCATTTT. Encoded protein: CASSQEPSNQPQHF.